This is a list of T cell receptor beta chains from one sample in a study of cytomegalovirus exposure and HLA in healthy donors. Here immunoSEQ multiplex PCR was the method, and the copy in TCRdb shows in-frame clones only, minus some. The table records roughly 61,000 clones, around 90% of them present only once. The sample was PBMCs. These receptors came from a man aged 30-40 years in good health and CMV-seropositive. Both conserved end residues are part of each CDR3. A D gene is named only where the DNA matches it firmly. The size of a clone is reported for some rows only, either as once, few or many, or as a class for expanded clones.

.,TRBJ2-7,TRBV6-5,TRBD1,TGTGCCAGCAGTAGACAGGGGGCCTTTAACGAGCAGTACTTC,CASSRQGAFNEQYF
.,TRBJ2-7,TRBV7-9,.,TGTGCCAGCAGCCGAGGGTCAGGGAGGTCCCTCGGCGAGCAGTACTTC,CASSRGSGRSLGEQYF
.,TRBJ1-1,TRBV27,TRBD1,TGTGCCAGCAACGAAGGGACAGGGGAGAACACTGAAGCTTTCTTT,CASNEGTGENTEAFF
.,TRBJ1-5,TRBV10-3,TRBD1,TGTGCCATCAGTGAGTCCATACAGGGGCCCAATCAGCCCCAGCATTTT,CAISESIQGPNQPQHF
.,TRBJ2-2,TRBV9,TRBD1,TGTGCCAGCAGCGTCGAAGTGACAGGGGGCTTTGGCGGGGAGCTGTTTTTT,CASSVEVTGGFGGELFF
.,TRBJ2-3,TRBV10-3,.,TGTGCCATCAGTGAGGGCGGGGCTAGCACAGATACGCAGTATTTT,CAISEGGASTDTQYF
once,TRBJ2-5,TRBV19,.,TGTGCCAGTAGTATTCAGGGAACGGAGACCCAGTACTTC,CASSIQGTETQYF
.,TRBJ2-1,TRBV6-1,.,TGTGCCAGCAGTGATCCTAAGTTTGGGACTTCCTACAATGAGCAGTTCTTC,CASSDPKFGTSYNEQFF
.,TRBJ2-7,TRBV18,TRBD1,TGTGCCAGCTCACCTGACAGGGGCCTCTACGAGCAGTACTTC,CASSPDRGLYEQYF
.,TRBJ1-4,TRBV19,TRBD1,TGTGCCAGTAGGTACAGGGGGGATAATGAAAAACTGTTTTTT,CASRYRGDNEKLFF
.,TRBJ2-3,TRBV30,.,TGTGCCTGGAGTATAGCCACAGATACGCAGTATTTT,CAWSIATDTQYF
once,TRBJ2-3,TRBV25-1,.,TGTGCCAGCGAACCGTCTTACACTAGCCCAGGCACAGATACGCAGTATTTT,CASEPSYTSPGTDTQYF
.,TRBJ2-2,TRBV7-9,.,TGTGCCAGCAGCACTAACAGGGAAGGGAACGGGGAGCTGTTTTTT,CASSTNREGNGELFF
few,TRBJ2-5,TRBV29-1,.,TGCAGCGTCCTCTCTGGGGGGGAGACCCAGTACTTC,CSVLSGGETQYF
few,TRBJ2-1,TRBV19,TRBD2,TGTGCCAGTAGAACTAGCGGGACAGCCTTCAACGTGCAGTTCTTC,CASRTSGTAFNVQFF
.,TRBJ2-6,TRBV15,TRBD2,TGTGCCACCAGCAGGGCATTAGCGGGGACTGGGGCCAACGTCCTGACTTTC,CATSRALAGTGANVLTF
.,TRBJ1-4,TRBV15,TRBD1,TGTGCCACCAGCAGAGCGGGACAGAGGGGTGAAAAACTGTTTTTT,CATSRAGQRGEKLFF
.,TRBJ2-5,TRBV19,.,TGTGCCAGTAGTACCACGGTGGAAGAGACCCAGTACTTC,CASSTTVEETQYF
once,TRBJ2-5,TRBV5-6,TRBD2,TGTGCCAGCAGCTTATCCATCGGAACTAGCGGGAGTCTTCAGACCCAGTACTTC,CASSLSIGTSGSLQTQYF
.,TRBJ1-2,TRBV27,.,TGTGCCAGCGCCACAGCCCCGAACATCGATGGCTACACCTTC,CASATAPNIDGYTF
.,TRBJ2-5,TRBV27,TRBD1,TGTGCCAGCAGTTTCGGACAGGGGCATAGGGCCCAGTACTTC,CASSFGQGHRAQYF
.,TRBJ2-7,TRBV7-9,.,TGTGCCAGCAGCTTAGCACTAGCCCACGAGCAGTACTTC,CASSLALAHEQYF
.,TRBJ1-5,TRBV2,.,TGTGCCAGCAGTCCAAATAGCAATCAGCCCCAGCATTTT,CASSPNSNQPQHF
.,TRBJ2-5,TRBV10-3,.,TGTGCCAGCAGGCACGAACAGGGAGGGCGAGAGACCCAGTACTTC,CASRHEQGGRETQYF
.,TRBJ2-2,TRBV11-2,.,TGTGCCAGCAGCTCCGGGACATCGAACACCGGGGAGCTGTTTTTT,CASSSGTSNTGELFF
.,TRBJ1-6,TRBV5-4,.,TGTGCCAGCAGCGTGTCAGGGTTACCACCCCTCCACTTT,CASSVSGLPPLHF
.,TRBJ2-7,TRBV5-1,.,TGCGCCAGCAGCGAAGTGTGGCAGGGGCTGGGGTACGAGCAGTACTTC,CASSEVWQGLGYEQYF
.,TRBJ2-1,TRBV5-6,TRBD2,TGTGCCAGCAGCTTGGTACGGGAGGCCTACAATGAGCAGTTCTTC,CASSLVREAYNEQFF
.,TRBJ2-3,TRBV9,.,TGTGCCAGCAGCGGGGGGGACAGCCGCACAGATACGCAGTATTTT,CASSGGDSRTDTQYF
once,TRBJ2-1,TRBV7-2,TRBD2,TGTGCCAGCAGCTTAAAAAGCGGGAGGGGTAGAGGACATGAGCAGTTCTTC,CASSLKSGRGRGHEQFF
.,TRBJ1-1,TRBV18,.,TGTGCCAGCTCACCACGGAGGGGCCAGGACACTGAAGCTTTCTTT,CASSPRRGQDTEAFF
.,TRBJ2-3,TRBV28,.,TGTGCCAGCTGGGGGGGAGGGGGTTGGGATACGCAGTATTTT,CASWGGGGWDTQYF
.,TRBJ1-5,TRBV10-2,.,TGCGCCAGCAGTGAGTCGAGACAAAATCAGCCCCAGCATTTT,CASSESRQNQPQHF
once,TRBJ2-5,TRBV4-2,.,TGTGCCAGCAGCCAAGAGAGGGCGCGTTGGGAGACCCAGTACTTC,CASSQERARWETQYF
.,TRBJ2-3,TRBV25-1,.,TGTGCCACCTCTTCCCCGGGATATAGCACAGATACGCAGTATTTT,CATSSPGYSTDTQYF
.,TRBJ2-7,TRBV6-1,.,TGTGCCAGCAAGAAGGGGCTCGGGAGAGGGCACGAGCAGTACTTC,CASKKGLGRGHEQYF
.,TRBJ1-1,TRBV5-1,.,TGCGCCAGCAGCTGGGGCGACAGGTCTAACACTGAAGCTTTCTTT,CASSWGDRSNTEAFF
.,TRBJ2-7,TRBV13,TRBD1,TGTGCCAGCAGCGCACGGACAGGTTCCTACGAGCAGTACTTC,CASSARTGSYEQYF
once,TRBJ1-2,TRBV9,.,TGTGCCAGCAGCAAGACCGGGACTGAGATTCGGGGCTACACCTTC,CASSKTGTEIRGYTF
.,TRBJ2-1,TRBV14,TRBD2,TGTGCCAGCAGTCCGAGGCGGGAGGGGAAAAAAGAGCAGTTCTTC,CASSPRREGKKEQFF
.,TRBJ2-5,TRBV5-1,.,TGCGCCAGCAGCTTGGCCGTCGGAGGACAAGAGACCCAGTACTTC,CASSLAVGGQETQYF
.,TRBJ2-7,TRBV29-1,TRBD1,TGCAGCGTTGTACGGGACAGCTACTCCTACGAGCAGTACTTC,CSVVRDSYSYEQYF
.,TRBJ2-1,TRBV9,TRBD2,TGTGCCAGCAGCCCCAATCTAGCGGGGGCCCCCAATGAGCAGTTCTTC,CASSPNLAGAPNEQFF
.,TRBJ2-1,TRBV29-1,TRBD2,TGCAGCGTTGTAGCGGGAAGCAATGAGCAGTTCTTC,CSVVAGSNEQFF
.,TRBJ2-7,TRBV6-5,TRBD1,TGTGCCAGCAGTCACCGGGACAGCTACGAGCAGTACTTC,CASSHRDSYEQYF